A selection of T cell receptor beta chains follows, all from one sample in a study of cytomegalovirus exposure and HLA in healthy donors. Profiling relied on immunoSEQ multiplex PCR, and the TCRdb table lists in-frame clones only, not all of them. This repertoire shows fewer than 250,000 clones, roughly 80% found once; its top ten account for 1.5% to 2%. Sequenced: PBMCs. These receptors came from a woman under 30 in good health and CMV-seronegative. CDR3s include the opening cysteine and the closing phenylalanine or tryptophan. The order of the fields is clone size, J gene, D gene, V gene, CDR3 DNA, CDR3 protein. A D gene is named only where the DNA matches it firmly. Only part of the rows carry a size: once, few, many, or a class if the clone is expanded.

clone_size: .; j_call: TRBJ2-1; d_call: TRBD1; v_call: TRBV19; cdr3_nt: TGTGCCAGTAGTGCCCCGGGACAGGGAGGCAATGAGCAGTTCTTC; cdr3_aa: CASSAPGQGGNEQFF
clone_size: .; j_call: TRBJ2-5; d_call: .; v_call: TRBV25-1; cdr3_nt: TGTGCCAGCAGTGCGGAAGGGGGGACCCAGTACTTC; cdr3_aa: CASSAEGGTQYF
clone_size: .; j_call: TRBJ2-7; d_call: .; v_call: TRBV5-1; cdr3_nt: TGCGCCAGCAGCTTGACGGGGGTCCCGGACGAGCAGTACTTC; cdr3_aa: CASSLTGVPDEQYF
clone_size: few; j_call: TRBJ2-7; d_call: TRBD2; v_call: TRBV5-1; cdr3_nt: TGCGCCAGCAGACGGAGAGCGGGAGGGCCCAACGGGAATGCGGGCGAGCAGTACTTC; cdr3_aa: CASRRRAGGPNGNAGEQYF
clone_size: .; j_call: TRBJ2-7; d_call: .; v_call: TRBV4-1; cdr3_nt: TGCGCCAGCAGCCAAGACCAAAGACAGACCTACGAGCAGTACTTC; cdr3_aa: CASSQDQRQTYEQYF
clone_size: .; j_call: TRBJ1-1; d_call: .; v_call: TRBV28; cdr3_nt: TGTGCCAGCAGTTTGGCGGGGTCCCAGGCTTTCTTT; cdr3_aa: CASSLAGSQAFF
clone_size: .; j_call: TRBJ1-2; d_call: .; v_call: TRBV29-1; cdr3_nt: TGCAGCGTGGTCCCCCCAGGGGTGCTCGGCTACACCTTC; cdr3_aa: CSVVPPGVLGYTF
clone_size: .; j_call: TRBJ2-1; d_call: .; v_call: TRBV7-9; cdr3_nt: TGTGCCAGCAGCTTAATCGGTGGGCCCTACAATGAGCAGTTCTTC; cdr3_aa: CASSLIGGPYNEQFF
clone_size: .; j_call: TRBJ2-7; d_call: TRBD1; v_call: TRBV10-3; cdr3_nt: TGTGCCATCAGGGGACAGACACACGAGCAGTACTTC; cdr3_aa: CAIRGQTHEQYF
clone_size: .; j_call: TRBJ1-5; d_call: .; v_call: TRBV5-1; cdr3_nt: TGCGCCAGCAGCTTGGGAGAGTCTTATAGCAATCAGCCCCAGCATTTT; cdr3_aa: CASSLGESYSNQPQHF
clone_size: .; j_call: TRBJ2-1; d_call: TRBD2; v_call: TRBV6-5; cdr3_nt: TGTGCCAGCAGTTACGCGGGGGTTAGGAATGAGCAGTTCTTC; cdr3_aa: CASSYAGVRNEQFF
clone_size: .; j_call: TRBJ1-2; d_call: .; v_call: TRBV19; cdr3_nt: TGTGCCAGTAGTATGCGGTATGGCTACACCTTC; cdr3_aa: CASSMRYGYTF
clone_size: .; j_call: TRBJ2-5; d_call: TRBD2; v_call: TRBV2; cdr3_nt: TGTGCCAGCAGTGAAGAGGCTAGCGGACCACAAGGAGAGACCCAGTACTTC; cdr3_aa: CASSEEASGPQGETQYF
clone_size: .; j_call: TRBJ1-6; d_call: .; v_call: TRBV19; cdr3_nt: TGTGCCAGTAGTATGGGCCGGGACATTCTGAATTCACCCCTCCACTTT; cdr3_aa: CASSMGRDILNSPLHF
clone_size: .; j_call: TRBJ2-7; d_call: .; v_call: TRBV9; cdr3_nt: TGTGCCAGCAGCGTAGCGGCGACAGAGGCCTCCGAGCAGTACTTC; cdr3_aa: CASSVAATEASEQYF
clone_size: .; j_call: TRBJ2-1; d_call: TRBD2; v_call: TRBV13; cdr3_nt: TGTGCCAGCAGCTTATACTCGGGAGGGAGGCATAATGAGCAGTTCTTC; cdr3_aa: CASSLYSGGRHNEQFF
clone_size: .; j_call: TRBJ2-5; d_call: .; v_call: TRBV18; cdr3_nt: TGTGCCAGCTCATCAAGACTAACGCAAGAGACCCAGTACTTC; cdr3_aa: CASSSRLTQETQYF
clone_size: .; j_call: TRBJ2-7; d_call: TRBD2; v_call: TRBV19; cdr3_nt: TGTGCCAGTAGTCCCCGCTGGACTAGCGGGGGGGTTTACTCCTACGAGCAGTACTTC; cdr3_aa: CASSPRWTSGGVYSYEQYF
clone_size: .; j_call: TRBJ2-5; d_call: TRBD1; v_call: TRBV5-1; cdr3_nt: TGCGCCAGCAGCTTGCTGGGACAGGGGGCTGTGAGGGAGACCCAGTACTTC; cdr3_aa: CASSLLGQGAVRETQYF
clone_size: .; j_call: TRBJ2-6; d_call: .; v_call: TRBV28; cdr3_nt: TGTGCCAGCAGTTCCCCTAGCAACGTCCTGACTTTC; cdr3_aa: CASSSPSNVLTF
clone_size: .; j_call: TRBJ1-3; d_call: .; v_call: TRBV7-2; cdr3_nt: TGTGCCAGCAGCCTAGATAGAGGCTCTGGAAACACCATATATTTT; cdr3_aa: CASSLDRGSGNTIYF
clone_size: .; j_call: TRBJ1-2; d_call: .; v_call: TRBV27; cdr3_nt: TGTGCCAGCACCGGGGGGTATGGCTACACCTTC; cdr3_aa: CASTGGYGYTF
clone_size: .; j_call: TRBJ2-3; d_call: TRBD2; v_call: TRBV29-1; cdr3_nt: TGCAGCGTATCCCCGACTAGCGGAGACACAGATACGCAGTATTTT; cdr3_aa: CSVSPTSGDTDTQYF
clone_size: few; j_call: TRBJ2-7; d_call: .; v_call: TRBV14; cdr3_nt: TGTGCCAGCAGCCAAGGACAGTTCTACGAGCAGTACTTC; cdr3_aa: CASSQGQFYEQYF
clone_size: .; j_call: TRBJ2-3; d_call: TRBD2; v_call: TRBV7-6; cdr3_nt: TGTGCCAGCACCATGCGGGGGGCCGGAGATACGCAGTATTTT; cdr3_aa: CASTMRGAGDTQYF
clone_size: .; j_call: TRBJ1-6; d_call: .; v_call: TRBV7-9; cdr3_nt: TGTGCCAGCAGCTTAGATCAGGGTTCACCCCTCCACTTT; cdr3_aa: CASSLDQGSPLHF
clone_size: .; j_call: TRBJ2-1; d_call: .; v_call: TRBV5-5; cdr3_nt: TGTGCCAGCAGCTTGGACAGGGCGAGGAATGAGCAGTTCTTC; cdr3_aa: CASSLDRARNEQFF
clone_size: once; j_call: TRBJ1-3; d_call: .; v_call: TRBV18; cdr3_nt: TGTGCCAGCTCAGACAGCTACTCTGGAAACACCATATATTTT; cdr3_aa: CASSDSYSGNTIYF
clone_size: .; j_call: TRBJ2-1; d_call: TRBD2; v_call: TRBV11-2; cdr3_nt: TGTGCCAGCAGCTTGAAGCGGGATGGCTACAATGAGCAGTTCTTC; cdr3_aa: CASSLKRDGYNEQFF
clone_size: .; j_call: TRBJ1-5; d_call: .; v_call: TRBV6-1; cdr3_nt: TGTGCCAGCAGACTGCAGGGAACAGGAAGTCAGCCCCAGCATTTT; cdr3_aa: CASRLQGTGSQPQHF